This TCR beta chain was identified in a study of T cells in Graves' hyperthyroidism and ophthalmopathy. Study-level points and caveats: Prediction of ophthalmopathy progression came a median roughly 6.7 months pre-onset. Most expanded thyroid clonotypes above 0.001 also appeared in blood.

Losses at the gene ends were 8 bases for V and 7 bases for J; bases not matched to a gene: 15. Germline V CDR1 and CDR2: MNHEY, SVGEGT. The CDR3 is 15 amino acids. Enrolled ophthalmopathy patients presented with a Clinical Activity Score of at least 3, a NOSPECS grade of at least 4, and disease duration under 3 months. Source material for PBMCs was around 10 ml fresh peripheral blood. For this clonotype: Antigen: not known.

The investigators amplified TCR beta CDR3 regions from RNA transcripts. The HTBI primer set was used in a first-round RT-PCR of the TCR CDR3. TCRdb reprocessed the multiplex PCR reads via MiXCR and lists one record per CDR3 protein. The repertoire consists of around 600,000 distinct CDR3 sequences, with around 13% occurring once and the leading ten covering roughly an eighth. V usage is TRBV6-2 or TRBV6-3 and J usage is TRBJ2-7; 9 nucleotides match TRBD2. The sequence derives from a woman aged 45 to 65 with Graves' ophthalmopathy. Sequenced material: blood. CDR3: CASDVRTSDPDEQYF. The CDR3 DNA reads TGTGCCAGCGACGTCCGGACTAGCGACCCGGATGAGCAGTACTTC.